The rows below give T cell receptor beta chains drawn from one sample of a study of CD8+CD57+ T cells in acquired aplastic anemia. TCRdb re-called the reads with MiXCR, one entry per CDR3 protein. The sample consists of about 200,000 distinct CDR3 sequences, approximately 65% of them appearing once. The sample taken for sequencing was sorted CD4+, CD8+, or CD8+CD57+ T cells (not recorded which) from PBMCs. These receptors were collected from a human donor with aplastic anemia. The CDR3 runs from the conserved cysteine through the conserved F or W. The D gene is left open where the match is weak. Clone size is given for some rows only: seen once, a few or many times, or a class if the clone is expanded.

size	J	V	D	DNA	CDR3
-	TRBJ1-5	TRBV7-2	-	TGTGCCAGCAGCCCCTCGAGGTACAGTCAGCCCCAGCATTTT	CASSPSRYSQPQHF
-	TRBJ1-2	TRBV28	TRBD1	TGTGCCAGCAGTTTTCGAGGACAGGGCTCTTTTTATGGCTACACCTTC	CASSFRGQGSFYGYTF
-	TRBJ2-7	TRBV20-1	TRBD1	TGCAGTGCCCAACAGGGGACGACCTACGAGCAGTACTTC	CSAQQGTTYEQYF
-	TRBJ1-2	TRBV20-1	-	TGCAGTGCTAGAGGTTCTGAGGGGTATGGCTACACCTTC	CSARGSEGYGYTF
-	TRBJ1-2	TRBV7-8	TRBD1	TGTGCCAGAGTCCAGGACAGGGGGCGCGGTGGCTACACCTTC	CARVQDRGRGGYTF
-	TRBJ2-1	TRBV20-1	-	TGCAGTGCTAGAGATGAGACTGACAATGAGCAGTTCTTC	CSARDETDNEQFF
-	TRBJ2-3	TRBV6-6	TRBD2	TGTGCCAGCCTGGAGAGCGGGGGGACCTCAGATACGCAGTATTTT	CASLESGGTSDTQYF
-	TRBJ2-3	TRBV19	-	TGTGCCAGTAGTATAACGGACATAGGTCCCTATACGCAGTATTTT	CASSITDIGPYTQYF
few	TRBJ2-6	TRBV19	-	TGTGCCAGTAGTAAGGACATCTCCGGGGCCAACGTCCTGACTTTC	CASSKDISGANVLTF
-	TRBJ2-7	TRBV19	-	TGTGCCAGTAGTTATAACAGCCTCTACGAGCAGTACTTC	CASSYNSLYEQYF